This T cell receptor (beta chain) was retrieved from a study of cytomegalovirus exposure and HLA in healthy donors. Germline-derived CDR1 and CDR2 are MNHEY and SMNVEV (reference sequence). V lost 2 bases and J 3 bases, leaving 16 bases between the germline ends. The CDR3 is 17 amino acids. Both 60 Vbeta primers and 13 Jbeta primers went into the PCR. The method was immunoSEQ multiplex PCR; TCRdb's version includes in-frame clones alone and lacks a portion of them. The table has about 120,000 clones, 80% seen once. The receptor was derived from a man between 25 and 39 years old in good health and CMV-seronegative. The sequenced sample was PBMCs. The chain has TRBV27 and TRBJ2-2, with D perhaps matching TRBD1 (6 bases). The CDR3 is CASSLGAGAGDTGELFF. CDR3 DNA sequence: TGTGCCAGCAGTTTAGGGGCAGGGGCTGGGGACACCGGGGAGCTGTTTTTT.